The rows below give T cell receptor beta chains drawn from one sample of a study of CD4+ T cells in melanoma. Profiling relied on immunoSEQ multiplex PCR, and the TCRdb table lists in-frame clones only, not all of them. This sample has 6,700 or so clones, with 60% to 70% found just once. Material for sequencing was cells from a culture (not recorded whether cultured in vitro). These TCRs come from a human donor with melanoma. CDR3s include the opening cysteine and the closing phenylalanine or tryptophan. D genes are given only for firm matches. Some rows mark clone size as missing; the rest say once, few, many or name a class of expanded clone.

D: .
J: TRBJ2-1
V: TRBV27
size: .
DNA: TGTGCCAGCATAGCAGGGGATGAGCAGTTCTTC
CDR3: CASIAGDEQFF

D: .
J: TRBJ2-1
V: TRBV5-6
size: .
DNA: TGTGCCAGCAGCATTGGACAGTTCTCCTACAATGAGCAGTTCTTC
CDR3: CASSIGQFSYNEQFF

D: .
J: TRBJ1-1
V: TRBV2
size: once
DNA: TGTGCCAGCAGTGAAAAAATTGAAGCTTTCTTT
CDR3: CASSEKIEAFF

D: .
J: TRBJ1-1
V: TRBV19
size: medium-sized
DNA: TGTGCCAGTAGTATCGGGACTGGGGGGGCAGGAAACACTGAAGCTTTCTTT
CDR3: CASSIGTGGAGNTEAFF

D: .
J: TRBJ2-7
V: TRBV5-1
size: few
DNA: TGCGCCAGCAGCTTGGAAGGGACGACCTCCTACGAGCAGTACTTC
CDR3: CASSLEGTTSYEQYF

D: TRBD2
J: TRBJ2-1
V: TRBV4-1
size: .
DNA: TGCGCCAGCAGGCTAGCGGGGGACTACAATGAGCAGTTCTTC
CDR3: CASRLAGDYNEQFF

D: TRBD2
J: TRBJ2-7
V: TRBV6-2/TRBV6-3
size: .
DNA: TGTGCCAGCAGTTACTCGTCGGGGAGGGACGAGCAGTACTTC
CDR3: CASSYSSGRDEQYF

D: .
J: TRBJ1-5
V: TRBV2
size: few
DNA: TGTGCCAGCAGTGACGGGGGCGGCCAGCCCCAGCATTTT
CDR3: CASSDGGGQPQHF

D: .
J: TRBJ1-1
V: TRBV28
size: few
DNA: TGTGCCAGCAGTTTAGGCCCTGAAGCTTTCTTT
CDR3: CASSLGPEAFF

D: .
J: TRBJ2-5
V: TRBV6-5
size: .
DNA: TGTGCCAGCAAGAACCCTCAGGAGACCCAGTACTTC
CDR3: CASKNPQETQYF

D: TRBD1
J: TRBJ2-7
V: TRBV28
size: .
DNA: TGTGCCAGCAGTTGGGACAGTTACGAGCAGTACTTC
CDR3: CASSWDSYEQYF

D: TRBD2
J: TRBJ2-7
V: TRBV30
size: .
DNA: TGTGCCTGGCGGGGGGGGACGGGAAACTACGAGCAGTACTTC
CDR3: CAWRGGTGNYEQYF

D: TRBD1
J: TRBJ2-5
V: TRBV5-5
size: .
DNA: TGTGCCAGCAGCGAACGACAGGGGGCCCTGGGAGAGACCCAGTACTTC
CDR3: CASSERQGALGETQYF

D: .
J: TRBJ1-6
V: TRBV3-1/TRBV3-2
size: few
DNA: TGTGCCAGCAGCCACCAGGGGCGGTCACCCCTCCACTTT
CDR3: CASSHQGRSPLHF

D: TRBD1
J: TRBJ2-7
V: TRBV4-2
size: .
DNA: TGTGCCAGCAGCCAGGACGGGACAGGGGCCTACGAGCAGTACTTC
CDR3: CASSQDGTGAYEQYF

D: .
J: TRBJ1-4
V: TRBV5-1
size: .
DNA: TGCGCCAGCTCCCCGGAGAGGGGGTTTGAAAAACTGTTTTTT
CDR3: CASSPERGFEKLFF

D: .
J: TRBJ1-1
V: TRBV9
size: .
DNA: TGTGCCAGCAGCGTTGGGGGTGGGGTGAACACTGAAGCTTTCTTT
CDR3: CASSVGGGVNTEAFF

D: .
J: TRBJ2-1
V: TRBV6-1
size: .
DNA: TGTGCCAGCAGTGAAGAAGGCGGACGCCAGGGTGAGGATGAGCAGTTCTTC
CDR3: CASSEEGGRQGEDEQFF

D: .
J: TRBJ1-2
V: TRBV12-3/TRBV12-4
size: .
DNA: TGTGCCAGCAGCCCGACGGCATATGGCTACACCTTC
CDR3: CASSPTAYGYTF

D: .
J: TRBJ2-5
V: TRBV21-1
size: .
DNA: TGTGCCAGCCCCCGGACAGGGGAGTACTTC
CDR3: CASPRTGEYF

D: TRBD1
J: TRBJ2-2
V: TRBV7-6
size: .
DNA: TGTGCCAGCAGCTCACGACAGGGTCGAGCCGGGGAGCTGTTTTTT
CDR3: CASSSRQGRAGELFF

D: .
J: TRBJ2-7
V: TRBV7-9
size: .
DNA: TGTGCCAGCAGCGCGCCAATACGGGACCCCGACTACGAGCAGTACTTC
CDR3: CASSAPIRDPDYEQYF

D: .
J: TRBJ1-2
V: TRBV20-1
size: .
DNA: TGCAGTGCTAGTCCCGGGGACGGGTGGGGCTACACCTTC
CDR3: CSASPGDGWGYTF

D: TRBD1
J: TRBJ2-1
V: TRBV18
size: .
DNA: TGTGCCAGCTCACCAACAGGGGGTCCCCCACACAATGAGCAGTTCTTC
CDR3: CASSPTGGPPHNEQFF

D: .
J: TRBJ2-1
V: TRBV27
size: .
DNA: TGTGCCAGCGGCAGGGGTCCCTACAATGAGCAGTTCTTC
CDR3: CASGRGPYNEQFF

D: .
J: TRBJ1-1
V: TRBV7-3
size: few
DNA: TGTGCCAGCAGCTTATCGACAGCGAACACTGAAGCTTTCTTT
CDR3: CASSLSTANTEAFF

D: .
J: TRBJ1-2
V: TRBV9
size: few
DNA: TGTGCCAGCACCCGCGTGGGTGGCTACACCTTC
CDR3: CASTRVGGYTF

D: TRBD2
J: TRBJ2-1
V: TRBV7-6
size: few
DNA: TGTGCCAGCAGCTTAGTATCGAGCGGGGGCTACAATGAGCAGTTCTTC
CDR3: CASSLVSSGGYNEQFF

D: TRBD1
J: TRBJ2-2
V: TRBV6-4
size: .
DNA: TGTGCCAGCAGCAGCAGGGGGACCGGGGAGCTGTTTTTT
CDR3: CASSSRGTGELFF

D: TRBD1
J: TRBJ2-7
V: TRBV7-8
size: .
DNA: TGTGCCAGCAGCTCGGGGACAGGGGGCGTCTCCTACGAGCAGTACTTC
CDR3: CASSSGTGGVSYEQYF

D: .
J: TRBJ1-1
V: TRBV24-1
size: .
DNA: TGTGCCACTTGCGCCCGGGGCGGCACTGAAGCTTTCTTT
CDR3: CATCARGGTEAFF

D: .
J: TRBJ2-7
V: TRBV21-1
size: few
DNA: TGTGCCAGCGGCCGGGGGTTGGGGATTATTCGCTACGAGCAGTACTTC
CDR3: CASGRGLGIIRYEQYF

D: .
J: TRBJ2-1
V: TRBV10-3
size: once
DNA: TGTGCCATCAGTGGGACAGCGAGTGTCAATGAGCAGTTCTTC
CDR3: CAISGTASVNEQFF

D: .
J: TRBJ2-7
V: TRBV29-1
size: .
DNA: TGCAGCGTTGAGTCGCCGGGGGACTACGAGCAGTACTTC
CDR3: CSVESPGDYEQYF

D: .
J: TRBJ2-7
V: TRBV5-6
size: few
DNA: TGTGCCAGCAGCCTCCGCCCTACAGCTTACTCCTACGAGCAGTACTTC
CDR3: CASSLRPTAYSYEQYF

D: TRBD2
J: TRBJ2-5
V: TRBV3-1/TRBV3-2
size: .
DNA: TGTGCCAGCAGCTTAGCGGGGGCCGGGTACCAAGAGACCCAGTACTTC
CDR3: CASSLAGAGYQETQYF

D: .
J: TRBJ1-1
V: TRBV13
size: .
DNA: TGTGCCAGCAGCTTAGGACGCGGGACACATAACACTGAAGCTTTCTTT
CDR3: CASSLGRGTHNTEAFF

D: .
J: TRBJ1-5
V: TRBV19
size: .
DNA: TGTGCCAGTAGTATAGACACAGCTAGCAATCAGCCCCAGCATTTT
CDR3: CASSIDTASNQPQHF

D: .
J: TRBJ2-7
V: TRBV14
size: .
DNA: TGTGCCAGCAGCCAAGCGTATGAGCAGTACTTC
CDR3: CASSQAYEQYF

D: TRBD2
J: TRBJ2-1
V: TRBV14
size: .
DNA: TGTGCCAGCAGCCAAGATTTGGGCGGGGGTACCTACAATGAGCAGTTCTTC
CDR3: CASSQDLGGGTYNEQFF

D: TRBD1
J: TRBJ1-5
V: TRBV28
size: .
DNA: TGTGCCAGCAGTCCCTCCGGGACAGGGAATCTCAATCAGCCCCAGCATTTT
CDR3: CASSPSGTGNLNQPQHF

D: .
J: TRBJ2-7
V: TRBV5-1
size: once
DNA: TGCGCCAGCAGCCCCGCAGGGTCCCCTTACGAGCAGTACTTC
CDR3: CASSPAGSPYEQYF

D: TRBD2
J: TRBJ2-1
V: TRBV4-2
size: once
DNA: TGTGCCAGCAGCCAAGCCGGCGGGGGGGCTGATGAGCAGTTCTTC
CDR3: CASSQAGGGADEQFF

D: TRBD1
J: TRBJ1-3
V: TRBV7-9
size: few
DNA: TGTGCCAGCAGCTCAGGACAGGGCCCTGGAAACACCATATATTTT
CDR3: CASSSGQGPGNTIYF

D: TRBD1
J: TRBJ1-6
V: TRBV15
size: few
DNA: TGTGCCACCAGCAGGGACAGGGACTATAATTCACCCCTCCACTTT
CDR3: CATSRDRDYNSPLHF

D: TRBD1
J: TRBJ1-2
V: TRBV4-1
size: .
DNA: TGCGCCAGCAGCCAAGACGTCGGGACAGGGGGCGCCTCTGGCTACACCTTC
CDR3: CASSQDVGTGGASGYTF